The sequence of this T cell receptor beta chain was determined in a study of T cell responses to AZD1222 COVID-19 vaccine. This table comes from immunoSEQ multiplex PCR, and its TCRdb copy is limited to in-frame clones, with some not included. The table has around 110,000 clones, around nine tenths seen once. The CDR3 contains 15 residues. Germline values: CDR1 MNHEY, CDR2 SMNVEV (reference sequence). Trimming shortened V by 2 bases and J by 6 bases, and 11 bases separated the two germline ends. The receptor comes from an adult in good health. The rearrangement joins TRBV27 to TRBJ1-6, with D unclear. The starting material was peripheral blood, obtained on day 0 of AZD1222 vaccination. CDR3 protein: CASSLVAPSNSPLHF. The CDR3 DNA sequence: TGTGCCAGCAGTTTAGTGGCACCTAGTAATTCACCCCTCCACTTT.